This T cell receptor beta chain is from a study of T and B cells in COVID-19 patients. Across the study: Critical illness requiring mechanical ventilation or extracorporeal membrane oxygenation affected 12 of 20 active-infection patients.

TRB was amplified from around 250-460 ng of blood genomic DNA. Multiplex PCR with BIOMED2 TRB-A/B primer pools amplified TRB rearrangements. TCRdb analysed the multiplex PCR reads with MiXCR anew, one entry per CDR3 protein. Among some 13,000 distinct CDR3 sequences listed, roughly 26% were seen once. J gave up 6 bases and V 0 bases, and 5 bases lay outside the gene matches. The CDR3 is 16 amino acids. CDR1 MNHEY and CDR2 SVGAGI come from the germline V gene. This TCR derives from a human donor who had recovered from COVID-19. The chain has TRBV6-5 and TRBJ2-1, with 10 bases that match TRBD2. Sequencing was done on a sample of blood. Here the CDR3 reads CASSYSGTSVSNEQFF. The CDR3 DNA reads TGTGCCAGCAGTTACTCCGGGACTAGCGTCAGCAATGAGCAGTTCTTC.